This TCR beta chain was identified in a study of graft-versus-host responses after intestinal transplantation. Across the study: Multivisceral, liver-intestinal, or isolated intestinal grafts were transplanted into recipients. The whole recipient group had anti-thymocyte globulin induction followed by tacrolimus and steroids for around three years.

Profiling relied on immunoSEQ multiplex PCR, and the TCRdb table lists in-frame clones only, not all of them. This sample has more than 95,000 clones, with 90% found just once. CDR3 length: 17 amino acids. Germline-derived CDR1 and CDR2 are MNHNS and SASEGT. The junction had 10 bases not matched to a gene; V was cut back by 4 bases and J by 1 base. To note about this clone: Its antigen is not identified.

General observations from the study: Ileal or blood samples showed some GvH clones first, and such clones were also found in recipient marrow.

Sequencing used unstimulated CD4+ T cells sorted from spleen or lymph node cells, obtained before intestinal transplant. This clonotype was obtained from a human donor who received an intestinal transplant. The rearrangement uses TRBV6-1 and TRBJ2-3; 8 nucleotides agree with TRBD2. CDR3 DNA sequence: TGTGCCAGCAGTGGCCCCTTGGCGGGAGGACGCACAGATACGCAGTATTTT. Amino acids: CASSGPLAGGRTDTQYF.